The entry below gives a single T cell receptor beta chain sequence along with its context. Antigen unknown. Profiled with immunoSEQ multiplex PCR; TCRdb holds only in-frame clones, not every one. The sample lists some 41,000 clones, around 93% occurring once. The germline V and J ends were trimmed by 6 bases and 7 bases, with 13 bases remaining between them. This CDR3 has 13 residues. Germline V gene data show CDR1 as SGHRS and CDR2 as YFSETQ. The sample originates from a study of T cells in tuberculosis. Study as a whole: This South African cohort compared adolescents with or without latent tuberculosis against adults with active tuberculosis.

Study-level results: Active tuberculosis alpha repertoires lay closer to GMM-specific TCRs than controls'.

The source material was PBMCs. This clonotype originated in a donor between 10 and 35 years old with latent tuberculosis or without tuberculosis infection. Some clones in this sample may be carry-over from other donors' samples. This sequence joins TRBV5-1 and TRBJ2-2, with a tentative D call TRBD2 (5 bases). The CDR3 here is CASTLLGVGELFF. The CDR3 DNA sequence: TGCGCCAGCACACTGCTCGGGGTCGGGGAGCTGTTTTTT. The full variable domain, with the rest looked up from reference TRBV5-1 and TRBJ2-2, is KAGVTQTPRYLIKTRGQQVTLSCSPISGHRSVSWYQQTPGQGLQFLFEYFSETQRNKGNFPGRFSGRQFSNSRSEMNVSTLELGDSALYLCASTLLGVGELFFGEGSRLTVL.